These 18 T cell receptor beta chains were sequenced from one sample in a study of regulatory T cells in long-lasting Graves disease. To make TCR beta libraries, researchers used iRepertoire HTBI primers and Arm-PCR of CDR3 regions. TCRdb processed the multiplex PCR reads anew with MiXCR; each CDR3 protein has one entry. The table has roughly 500,000 distinct CDR3 sequences, 12% seen once. Time point meaning: newly diagnosed GD, antithyroid drugs for less than 3 months. The TCR library was made from RNA that had been extracted from PBMCs in TRIzol. These data also formed part of another study, on T cells in Graves' hyperthyroidism and ophthalmopathy.

The source material was peripheral blood mononuclear cells (PBMCs), sampled at new diagnosis, from a patient treated with antithyroid drugs. The origin of the receptors is a woman aged 25 to 39 with Graves disease.

There are many counts of this clonotype. This chain joins TRBV7-2 and TRBJ1-1; D uncertain. V dropped 3 bases and J dropped 4 bases, with 6 bases sitting between them. The CDR3 loop spans 12 amino acids. Germline CDR1 reads SGHTA; CDR2 reads FQGNSA. CDR3 loop: CASSFLRTEAFF. The DNA of the CDR3 is TGTGCCAGCAGCTTTTTACGCACTGAAGCTTTCTTT.

This clonotype was seen many times. CDR3 sequence (DNA): TGCGCCAGCAGTCCCTCATCATCCCCAACCAATGAGCAGTTCTTC. Residues: CASSPSSSPTNEQFF. The chain has TRBV5-1 and TRBJ2-1; D unclear. The CDR3 has 15 residues. V shed 5 bases and J shed 6 bases, with 18 bases lying between them. Germline CDR1 is SGHRS and CDR2 is YFSETQ.

V is TRBV18 and J is TRBJ1-1, with a possible D match to TRBD1 (5 bases). CDR3 length: 12 residues. Germline assignment: CDR1 KGHSH and CDR2 LQKENI. The V and J ends lost 4 bases and 7 bases respectively, with 10 bases between them. The CDR3 region is CASSLAQVEAFF. In nucleotides, the CDR3 is TGTGCCAGCTCACTGGCACAGGTTGAAGCTTTCTTT.

Remarks on this clonotype: This is likely a read error, given that the CDR3 carries no conserved phenylalanine or tryptophan at its end. This chain links TRBV20-1 with TRBJ2-3, with D maybe TRBD2 (5 bases). Trimming shortened V by 3 bases and J by 5 bases, and 18 bases separated the two germline ends. The CDR3 is 15 residues long. Germline-derived CDR1 and CDR2 are DFQATT and SNEGSKA (reference sequence). CDR3 nucleotides: TGCAGTGCTAGCCCGAGGGCGTACGCTGTAGATACGCAGTATCTT. It encodes CSASPRAYAVDTQYL.

This clonotype showed up just a few times. The V call is TRBV29-1, the J call TRBJ1-3; D perhaps matches TRBD1 (5 bases). Per the germline V gene, CDR1 is SQVTM and CDR2 is ANQGSEA. CDR3 length: 15 amino acids. Trimming pared 6 bases from V and 2 bases from J, leaving 17 bases between. The CDR3 loop is CSVRPGGEAGNTIYF. The CDR3, as DNA: TGCAGCGTCCGACCGGGAGGGGAGGCTGGAAACACCATATATTTT.

This clonotype was seen repeatedly, ten times or more. The chain has TRBV7-8 and TRBJ2-7, with 12 bases identical to TRBD2. CDR1 and CDR2 from the germline V gene are SGHVS and FQNEAQ. The CDR3 sequence is 19 residues long. V lost 0 bases to trimming and J lost 4 bases; unmatched junction nucleotides: 13. CDR3 protein: CASSLALYVLAGGGYEQYF. The CDR3 region has the DNA TGTGCCAGCAGCTTAGCCTTATACGTCCTAGCGGGAGGGGGATACGAGCAGTACTTC.

The sample holds a few counts of this clonotype. The chain is built from TRBV5-1 and TRBJ2-2; 7 bases match TRBD1. The junction had 6 bases not matched to a gene; V was cut back by 4 bases and J by 3 bases. This CDR3 has 15 amino acids. Germline V gives CDR1 SGHRS, CDR2 YFSETQ. This CDR3 is CASSPRTGYTGELFF. CDR3 sequence (DNA): TGCGCCAGCAGCCCAAGGACAGGCTACACCGGGGAGCTGTTTTTT.

The chain is built from TRBV7-9 and TRBJ2-1; 12 nucleotides line up with TRBD2. CDR1 and CDR2 (germline): SEHNR, FQNEAQ (reference sequence). Trimming removed 5 bases from V and 8 bases from J; junction bases left unmatched: 16. The CDR3 has 18 residues. This chain's CDR3 is CASSPRTSGIRARDEQFF. The CDR3 DNA is TGTGCCAGCAGCCCCCGGACTAGCGGGATTCGAGCGAGGGATGAGCAGTTCTTC.

This clonotype was recorded many times. The chain uses TRBV15 and TRBJ2-3, with no clear D. Per germline, CDR1 LNHNV and CDR2 YYDKDF (reference sequence). Deletions cut 8 bases from V and 6 bases from J, with 9 bases between. The length of the CDR3 is 11 residues. CDR3 protein: CATRRADTQYF. The CDR3 coding sequence is TGTGCCACCCGCCGTGCGGATACGCAGTATTTT.

This clonotype was detected many times. V usage is TRBV19 and J usage is TRBJ1-1, with 8 nucleotides matching TRBD1. Germline V lookup: CDR1 LNHDA, CDR2 SQIVND (reference sequence). CDR3 size: 15 residues. Trimming cost V 7 bases and J 2 bases; bases outside gene matches: 9. The CDR3 sequence is CASIAYRGSNTEAFF. CDR3 DNA: TGTGCCAGTATCGCGTACAGGGGGAGTAACACTGAAGCTTTCTTT.

To note about this clonotype: At one of its ends the junction is not consistent with the germline gene, which may arise from a read error. This chain connects TRBV9 to TRBJ1-4; D might be TRBD1 (5 bases). Looked up from germline, CDR1 is SGDLS and CDR2 is YYNGEE. This CDR3 has 15 amino acids. In DNA form, the CDR3 reads TGTGCCAGCAGCGTCTTAGGGGCCGATAATGGAAAACTGTTTTTT. Encoded protein: CASSVLGADNGKLFF.

In its sample, this clonotype was seen a few times. The CDR3 sequence: CASRGDGSETQYF. Here the CDR3 DNA reads TGTGCCAGCAGGGGAGATGGGTCAGAGACCCAGTACTTC. The rearrangement joins TRBV7-9 to TRBJ2-5, with D possibly TRBD2 on 5 matching bases. V was trimmed by 6 bases and J by 4 bases, leaving 12 bases between them. The germline V gene encodes CDR1 SEHNR and CDR2 FQNEAQ (reference sequence). The CDR3 covers 13 residues.

V and J are TRBV12-3 or TRBV12-4 and TRBJ2-7, with D possibly being TRBD1 or TRBD2 (5 bases each). The CDR3 totals 14 residues. V was shortened by 5 bases and J by 3 bases, with 14 bases between the two germline ends. The CDR3 loop is CASSTTGTLYEQYF. The CDR3 DNA reads as TGTGCCAGCAGTACCACCGGGACCCTCTACGAGCAGTACTTC.

This clonotype was found many times. This sequence joins TRBV30 and TRBJ1-1; unclear D gene. The CDR3 totals 15 residues. CDR1 is GTSNPN and CDR2 is SVGIG in the germline V gene (reference sequence). With 1 base removed from V and 3 bases from J, the gap between germline ends came to 15 bases. The CDR3 region is CAWSAQVIVDTEAFF. The CDR3 DNA reads as TGTGCCTGGAGTGCCCAGGTGATTGTGGACACTGAAGCTTTCTTT.

This chain uses TRBV6-2 or TRBV6-3 with TRBJ2-3; 9 nucleotides match TRBD2. Germline values: CDR1 MNHEY, CDR2 SVGEGT. The V segment lost 0 bases and the J segment 4 bases; nucleotides outside the gene matches: 5. This CDR3 is built from 16 residues. CDR3 sequence: CASSYSGSGSADTQYF. Written as DNA, the CDR3 is TGTGCCAGCAGTTACTCGGGTAGCGGGAGTGCAGATACGCAGTATTTT.

This clonotype was found many times. The rearrangement uses TRBV20-1 and TRBJ1-2; 10 nucleotides align to TRBD1. This CDR3 is 14 amino acids long. The germline V gene encodes CDR1 DFQATT and CDR2 SNEGSKA (reference sequence). The ends lost 0 bases at V and 8 bases at J; junction bases unmatched: 6. CDR3 protein: CSARDPTGGGGYTF. The CDR3 DNA follows: TGCAGTGCTAGAGATCCGACAGGGGGCGGAGGCTACACCTTC.

This clonotype was detected many times. The chain joins TRBV28 to TRBJ2-1, with D uncertain. The V end lost 3 bases, the J end lost 1 base, and 25 bases lay between the germline ends. From germline, CDR1 is MDHEN and CDR2 SYDVKM. The CDR3 runs 20 residues. Written as DNA, the CDR3 is TGTGCCAGCAGTTTTCCTAGGCTGGGTAGACTTGGGTCTTCCTACAATGAGCAGTTCTTC. It encodes CASSFPRLGRLGSSYNEQFF.

This clonotype was detected ten times or more. V is TRBV28 and J is TRBJ1-1; 7 bases fit TRBD1. The V segment lost 6 bases and the J segment 6 bases; nucleotides outside the gene matches: 7. CDR3 length: 13 amino acids. In germline, CDR1 is MDHEN, CDR2 SYDVKM. The CDR3 protein is CASSPDRASEAFF. The CDR3 coding sequence is TGTGCCAGCAGCCCCGACAGGGCGTCTGAAGCTTTCTTT.